Following are 17 T cell receptor beta chains from one sample sequenced in a study of blood T cell repertoires in COVID-19. Libraries were prepared by immunoSEQ multiplex PCR; TCRdb keeps only in-frame clonotypes and omits some of them. Here the sample spans over 40,000 clones, about 82% being singletons. Specimen: peripheral blood. The receptors were gathered from an older man with active COVID-19.

This chain joins TRBV9 and TRBJ2-3, with TRBD2 as a possible D gene (6 bases). The CDR3 is 15 amino acids. Trimming removed 4 bases at V and 1 base at J, with 13 bases between. Germline V gives CDR1 SGDLS, CDR2 YYNGEE. CDR3 sequence reads: CASSRSGQGTDTQYF. DNA for the CDR3: TGTGCCAGCAGCCGTAGCGGTCAGGGCACAGATACGCAGTATTTT.

This CDR3 reads CASSWDRGQETQYF. DNA of the CDR3: TGTGCCAGCAGTTGGGACAGGGGCCAAGAGACCCAGTACTTC. This chain uses TRBV6-5 with TRBJ2-5, with 10 bases that match TRBD1. The V gene's germline CDR1 is MNHEY and CDR2 SVGAGI. V shed 4 bases and J 1 base; nucleotides not matched to a gene: 0. CDR3 size: 14 residues.

The chain employs TRBV11-2 and TRBJ2-1; tentatively, D is TRBD2 (5 bases). The CDR3 is 15 amino acids. The germline V gene has CDR1 SGHAT and CDR2 FQNNGV. Trimming stripped 5 bases from V and 2 bases from J, with 13 bases between. The CDR3 region is CASSPAASPYNEQFF. The CDR3 bases are TGTGCCAGCAGCCCAGCGGCTAGTCCCTACAATGAGCAGTTCTTC.

This chain uses TRBV6-5 with TRBJ2-5; a possible D gene is TRBD2 (6 bases). V dropped 6 bases and J dropped 1 base, with 15 bases sitting between them. The germline gives CDR1 MNHEY, CDR2 SVGAGI. The CDR3 spans 15 residues. The DNA for the CDR3 is TGTGCCAGCAGCCGAGGGAGGCCGCCCCAAGAGACCCAGTACTTC. Its protein product is CASSRGRPPQETQYF.

This clone was seen only once. Within the sample, other DNA sequences also encode this same CDR3. The chain links TRBV6-5 to TRBJ1-1; no clear D. The CDR3 sequence is 11 residues long. Trimming shortened V by 5 bases and J by 1 base, and 2 bases separated the two germline ends. From germline, CDR1 is MNHEY and CDR2 SVGAGI. The CDR3 sequence: CASSRNTEAFF. Written as DNA, the CDR3 is TGTGCCAGCAGTCGGAACACTGAAGCTTTCTTT.

The rearrangement uses TRBV3-1 (or the pseudogene TRBV3-2) and TRBJ2-7; 11 nucleotides line up with TRBD2. The CDR3 totals 23 residues. V gave up 4 bases and J gave up 5 bases; unmatched junction bases: 31. Germline V gene lookup returns CDR1 LGHDT and CDR2 YNNKEL (reference sequence). Here the CDR3 reads CASSRPRTGILSGRASTNHEQYF. The CDR3 DNA follows: TGTGCCAGCAGCCGGCCTAGGACAGGGATCCTTAGCGGGAGGGCCTCGACCAACCACGAGCAGTACTTC.

This clone was found many times. The rearrangement joins TRBV18 to TRBJ2-2; tentative D call: TRBD2 (5 bases). Germline CDR1 is KGHSH and CDR2 is LQKENI. The CDR3 consists of 12 residues. CDR3 sequence (DNA): TGTGTAGGACGGGAGAACACCGGGGAGCTGTTTTTT. Protein: CVGRENTGELFF. The full variable domain, completed using reference TRBV18 and TRBJ2-2, is NAGVMQNPRHLVRRRGQEARLRCSPMKGHSHVYWYRQLPEEGLKFMVYLQKENIIDESGMPKERFSAEFPKEGPSILRIQQVVRGDSAAYFCVGRENTGELFFGEGSRLTVL.

This clone was counted once. This sequence joins TRBV6-5 and TRBJ2-7; tentatively, D is TRBD1 (5 bases). The germline CDR1 and CDR2 sequences are MNHEY and SVGAGI. Trimming shortened V by 2 bases and J by 1 base, and 9 bases separated the two germline ends. CDR3 size: 14 residues. The CDR3 loop reads CASSYGQGSYEQYF. The DNA for the CDR3 is TGTGCCAGCAGTTACGGGCAGGGTTCCTACGAGCAGTACTTC.

Only one count was recorded for this clone. The chain is built from TRBV27 and TRBJ1-1; 8 bases map to TRBD1. The CDR3 length is 14 residues. CDR1 is MNHEY, CDR2 SMNVEV, per germline (reference sequence). The V gene end was trimmed by 0 bases and the J gene end by 11 bases; junction bases not matched to a gene: 8. The CDR3 spells CASSLSAGGGRAFF. CDR3 nucleotide sequence: TGTGCCAGCAGTTTATCAGCAGGGGGCGGTAGGGCTTTCTTT.

The chain uses TRBV6-5 and TRBJ1-5; TRBD1 might be the D (6 bases). Germline V lookup: CDR1 MNHEY, CDR2 SVGAGI. V lost 6 bases to trimming and J lost 1 base, with 13 bases between them. The CDR3 loop spans 15 amino acids. This CDR3 reads CASSLQGRSNQPQHF. For the CDR3, the DNA is TGTGCCAGCAGCCTACAGGGCCGGAGCAATCAGCCCCAGCATTTT.

The V call is TRBV7-6, the J call TRBJ2-2; a possible D gene is TRBD1 (5 bases). This CDR3 contains 13 residues. CDR1 and CDR2 from the germline V gene are SGHVS and FNYEAQ. Deletions cut 1 base from V and 6 bases from J, with 6 bases between. The CDR3 region is CASSLEGAGELFF. CDR3 in DNA: TGTGCCAGCAGCTTAGAAGGGGCCGGGGAGCTGTTTTTT. Variable domain in full (rest from reference TRBV7-6 and TRBJ2-2): GAGVSQSPRYKVTKRGQDVALRCDPISGHVSLYWYRQALGQGPEFLTYFNYEAQQDKSGLPNDRFSAERPEGSISTLTIQRTEQRDSAMYRCASSLEGAGELFFGEGSRLTVL.

The chain carries TRBV5-1 and TRBJ2-2; D is undetermined. Deletions cut 0 bases from V and 6 bases from J, with 12 bases between. Germline V gene data show CDR1 as SGHRS and CDR2 as YFSETQ. This CDR3 has 15 amino acids. DNA for the CDR3: TGCGCCAGCAGCTTGGGTGGATTTGAGGCCGGGGAGCTGTTTTTT. It encodes CASSLGGFEAGELFF.

This chain uses TRBV6-2 or TRBV6-3 with TRBJ2-1; 11 nucleotides match TRBD2. Trimming removed 6 bases from V and 7 bases from J; junction bases left unmatched: 5. Germline CDR1 reads MNHEY; CDR2 reads SVGEGT. This CDR3 spans 14 amino acids. The chain's CDR3 is CASSLSGGGNEQFF. CDR3 coding DNA: TGTGCCAGCAGCCTTAGCGGGGGGGGGAATGAGCAGTTCTTC.

The genes are TRBV4-1 and TRBJ2-1, with a tentative D call TRBD2 (6 bases). V was cut by 2 bases and J by 0 bases, with 8 bases left in between. From germline, CDR1 is MGHRA and CDR2 YSYEKL. This CDR3 has 15 amino acids. This chain's CDR3 is CASSQISGSYNEQFF. The CDR3 nucleotides are TGCGCCAGCAGCCAAATTAGCGGCTCCTACAATGAGCAGTTCTTC.

This chain connects TRBV4-1 to TRBJ2-7; weak D call: TRBD1 (6 bases). Trimming cost V 3 bases and J 4 bases, with 13 bases left between them. The CDR3 is 14 residues long. Germline CDR1 is MGHRA and CDR2 is YSYEKL. The CDR3 region has the DNA TGCGCCAGCAGCCACCCCGGCCAGGGGTACGAGCAGTACTTC. Translating it yields CASSHPGQGYEQYF.

The CDR3 loop is CASSLAAGQFEAFF. The CDR3 DNA follows: TGTGCCAGCAGCTTAGCGGCTGGCCAGTTTGAAGCTTTCTTT. The rearrangement joins TRBV7-2 to TRBJ1-1; D is uncertain. Germline-derived CDR1 and CDR2 are SGHTA and FQGNSA. The CDR3 is 14 amino acids. V was cut by 0 bases and J by 7 bases, with 12 bases left in between.

The rearrangement links TRBV7-2 to TRBJ1-3; maybe TRBD1 (6 bases). V dropped 3 bases and J dropped 2 bases, with 14 bases sitting between them. The germline CDR1 and CDR2 sequences are SGHTA and FQGNSA. The CDR3 is 16 amino acids. The CDR3 is CASSFTNRVPGNTIYF. DNA for the CDR3: TGTGCCAGCAGCTTCACAAACAGGGTACCTGGAAACACCATATATTTT.